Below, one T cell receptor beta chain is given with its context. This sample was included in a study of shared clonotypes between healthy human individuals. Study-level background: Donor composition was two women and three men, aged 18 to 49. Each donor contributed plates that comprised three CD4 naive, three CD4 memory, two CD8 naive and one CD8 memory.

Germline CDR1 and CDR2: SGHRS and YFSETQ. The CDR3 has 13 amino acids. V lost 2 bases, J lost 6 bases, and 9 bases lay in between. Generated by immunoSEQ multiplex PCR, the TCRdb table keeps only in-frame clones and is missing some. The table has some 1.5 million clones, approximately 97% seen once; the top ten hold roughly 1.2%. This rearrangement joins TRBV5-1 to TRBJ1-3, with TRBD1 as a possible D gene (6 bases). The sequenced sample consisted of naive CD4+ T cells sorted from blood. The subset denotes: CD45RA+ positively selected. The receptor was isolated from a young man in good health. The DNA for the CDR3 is TGCGCCAGCAGCTTTGCAGGGGAAAACACCATATATTTT. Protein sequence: CASSFAGENTIYF.